This T cell receptor (beta chain) was recorded in a study of T cells after yellow fever vaccination. Study-wide background: In the case of low-cell-number fractions, SMART-Seq v4 Ultra Low Input was used for preparation. Study observations and caveats: Overall, a small share of clonotypes was seen in both CD4 and CD8 compartments.

TCR cDNA, made by 5'RACE template switching, carried an added universal primer site and UMIs. TCRdb reanalysed the 5' RACE reads using MiXCR and keeps one entry per CDR3 protein. The sample lists some 160,000 distinct CDR3 sequences, 6.5% to 8.5% occurring once. This CDR3 has 12 amino acids. The germline V and J ends were trimmed by 10 bases and 4 bases, with 11 bases remaining between them. This clonotype showed up just a few times. Its antigen is not identified. The chain employs TRBV12-3 or TRBV12-4 and TRBJ1-3; no reliable D call. The sequence was obtained from a man younger than 35 who received the YFV17D yellow fever vaccine. The sample consisted of CD4+ T cells sorted from PBMCs, taken 5 days after the first yellow fever vaccination. DNA of the CDR3: TGTGCCACCAGGACGGCCGGAAACACCATATATTTT. Translation gives CATRTAGNTIYF.